A selection of T cell receptor beta chains follows, all from one sample in a study of blood T cell repertoires in COVID-19. The data were produced by immunoSEQ multiplex PCR, yet TCRdb's version contains in-frame clones alone and is incomplete. The top ten clones hold roughly 3.1% of a sample with some 270,000 clones, roughly four fifths of them seen once. The sequencing sample was made of PBMCs or T cells enriched from blood (not recorded which). These TCRs come from a man aged 50-59 years who had recovered from COVID-19. Each CDR3 is given with its conserved first and last residue. The order of the fields is J gene, clone size, D gene, V gene, CDR3 DNA, CDR3 protein. D genes are given only for firm matches. Clone size, where shown, is once, few, many, or a class for clones that have expanded.

>TRBJ2-7|few|.|TRBV9
TGTGCCAGCAGCTCACGACGAGGTGGACAGACCTTACGGATTTGGGAGCAGTACTTC
CASSSRRGGQTLRIWEQYF
>TRBJ2-1|.|TRBD2|TRBV28
TGTGCCAGCAGTCGGGGGGGACTAAGACCCCCAGAGCAGTTCTTC
CASSRGGLRPPEQFF
>TRBJ2-2|.|.|TRBV9
TGTGCCAGCAGCGTAGATGGGCAGGGCGCGAACACCGGGGAGCTGTTTTTT
CASSVDGQGANTGELFF
>TRBJ2-1|.|.|TRBV9
TGTGCCAGCAGCGTACTTAGCCGAGGCGGGGATGAGCAGTTCTTC
CASSVLSRGGDEQFF
>TRBJ2-3|once|TRBD1|TRBV12-5
TGTGCTAGTGGTTTGGTTGACAGGGAACGACAGTATTTT
CASGLVDRERQYF
>TRBJ2-3|.|.|TRBV18
TGTGCCAGCTCACCAATTTGGGGAGGTCCTCCGGGCACAGATACGCAGTATTTT
CASSPIWGGPPGTDTQYF
>TRBJ1-1|.|.|TRBV11-2
TGTGCCAGCAGCTTATTGCGGGGGCCAACTGAAGCTTTCTTT
CASSLLRGPTEAFF
>TRBJ2-7|.|.|TRBV15
TGTGCCACCAGCAGAGGACAGACAGACTACGAGCAGTACTTC
CATSRGQTDYEQYF
>TRBJ2-5|.|TRBD2|TRBV3-1/TRBV3-2
TGTGCCAGCAGCCCCCGGACTAGCGGGGGGGAGACCCAGTACTTC
CASSPRTSGGETQYF
>TRBJ1-1|.|TRBD1|TRBV5-1
TGCGCCAGCAGCCCCGGGACAGGGGGCCTGAACACTGAAGCTTTCTTT
CASSPGTGGLNTEAFF
>TRBJ2-1|once|TRBD2|TRBV2
TGTGCCAGCAGTTCTAGCGGGGCATACAATGAGCAGTTCTTC
CASSSSGAYNEQFF
>TRBJ1-2|.|TRBD1|TRBV25-1
TGTGCCAGCCATGGGACAGCCCTATTGAATGGCTACACCTTC
CASHGTALLNGYTF
>TRBJ1-1|.|.|TRBV28
TGTGCCAGCAGATTACAGGGTGCTATGAACACTGAAGCTTTCTTT
CASRLQGAMNTEAFF
>TRBJ2-7|.|TRBD2|TRBV28
TGTGCCAGCAGTTGGGGGACTAGCGGGCCCTACGAGCAGTACTTC
CASSWGTSGPYEQYF
>TRBJ2-5|once|TRBD2|TRBV5-1
TGCGCCAGCAGCTTGACTAGCGGGGGAGGTGAGACCCAGTACTTC
CASSLTSGGGETQYF
>TRBJ1-1|once|TRBD1|TRBV3-1/TRBV3-2
TGTGCCAGCAGCCGAGGGACAGGGTGGGTGAACACTGAAGCTTTCTTT
CASSRGTGWVNTEAFF
>TRBJ1-2|.|.|TRBV11-2
TGTGCCAGCAGCTTGAGCAGGGATGGCGGCTACACCTTC
CASSLSRDGGYTF
>TRBJ1-1|.|.|TRBV7-8
TGTGCCAGCAGCTCGAGGACTGGGGAAAACACTGAAGCTTTCTTT
CASSSRTGENTEAFF
>TRBJ1-2|.|TRBD1|TRBV5-5
TGTGCCAGCAGCTTACAGGGGGCGAAGGGCTACACCTTC
CASSLQGAKGYTF
>TRBJ2-7|.|TRBD2|TRBV7-6
TGTGCCAGCAGCAGAATTCCCGGGACTAGCGGTTACGAGCAGTACTTC
CASSRIPGTSGYEQYF
>TRBJ1-1|.|.|TRBV11-2
TGTGCCAGCAGCTTAGATCGGAACACTGAAGCTTTCTTT
CASSLDRNTEAFF
>TRBJ2-6|.|.|TRBV11-2
TGTGCCAGCAGCCCCCCCCTGTCCTCTGGGGCCAACGTCCTGACTTTC
CASSPPLSSGANVLTF
>TRBJ2-3|.|TRBD2|TRBV5-1
TGCGCCAGCAGCTTGCGGGGGGTTAGGACAGATACGCAGTATTTT
CASSLRGVRTDTQYF
>TRBJ2-3|.|TRBD2|TRBV28
TGTGCCAGCAGTTGGTCGGGAGGAACAGATACGCAGTATTTT
CASSWSGGTDTQYF
>TRBJ2-7|.|.|TRBV9
TGTGCCAGCAGCGTAGGGGCGGCAGGGGCTCCCTACGAGCAGTACTTC
CASSVGAAGAPYEQYF
>TRBJ2-7|.|TRBD2|TRBV6-2/TRBV6-3
TGTGCCAGCAGTTCGGAGTCCTTAGCGGGATACTACGAGCAGTACTTC
CASSSESLAGYYEQYF
>TRBJ1-1|many|.|TRBV5-1
TGCGCCAGCAGCTTCGGGTTAGGGAGGGAGGGGAACACTGAAGCTTTCTTT
CASSFGLGREGNTEAFF
>TRBJ2-7|.|.|TRBV6-5
TGTGCCAGCAGACCGGGAGGGGGCAGCGAGCAGTACTTC
CASRPGGGSEQYF
>TRBJ2-2|.|.|TRBV12-3/TRBV12-4
TGTGCCAGCAGTTTAAACTTGGCCGGGGAGCTGTTTTTT
CASSLNLAGELFF
>TRBJ2-5|.|.|TRBV6-5
TGTGCCAGCAGGGAGGAGACCCAGTACTTC
CASREETQYF
>TRBJ2-1|.|TRBD2|TRBV9
TGTGCCAGCAGCCTTGCCGGGAGGGGCTCCTACAATGAGCAGTTCTTC
CASSLAGRGSYNEQFF
>TRBJ2-2|many|.|TRBV12-5
TGTGCTAGTGGCCGGAGGGGGGGTGCGAACACCGGGGAGCTGTTTTTT
CASGRRGGANTGELFF
>TRBJ2-2|.|.|TRBV9
TGTGCCAGCAGCGTGGGGGGACGGTCCATAGGCGGGGAGCTGTTTTTT
CASSVGGRSIGGELFF
>TRBJ2-3|.|.|TRBV2
TGTGCCAGCATGAGGCCAGGGAGCACAGATACGCAGTATTTT
CASMRPGSTDTQYF
>TRBJ1-2|.|.|TRBV3-1/TRBV3-2
TGTGCCAGCAGCCAAACATCAACATCGGGCTATGGCTACACCTTC
CASSQTSTSGYGYTF
>TRBJ1-6|.|TRBD1|TRBV5-1
TGCGCCAGCAGCTTAGGACAGGGCGATAATTCACCCCTCCACTTT
CASSLGQGDNSPLHF
>TRBJ2-5|.|TRBD1|TRBV2
TGTGCCAGCATCGTCTTCTGGGACAGAAACCAAGAGACCCAGTACTTC
CASIVFWDRNQETQYF
>TRBJ2-7|.|.|TRBV12-3/TRBV12-4
TGTGCCAGCACCTCGCAGTCCAACGAGCAGTACTTC
CASTSQSNEQYF
>TRBJ1-1|.|.|TRBV9
TGTGCCAGCAGCGTAGGGGGGGACACTGAAGCTTTCTTT
CASSVGGDTEAFF
>TRBJ2-6|once|.|TRBV6-4
TGTGCCAGCAGGGACAGCCACTCTGGGGCCAACGTCCTGACTTTC
CASRDSHSGANVLTF
>TRBJ1-1|.|.|TRBV5-1
TGCGCCAGCAGCTCCAACTCACAGATGAACACTGAAGCTTTCTTT
CASSSNSQMNTEAFF
>TRBJ2-2|.|.|TRBV30
TGTGCCTGGAGAGAGGGGGCCGGGGAGCTGTTTTTT
CAWREGAGELFF
>TRBJ2-1|once|TRBD2|TRBV4-1
TGCGCCAGCAGCCGGGGACTAGCGGTTTACAATGAGCAGTTCTTC
CASSRGLAVYNEQFF
>TRBJ1-4|.|TRBD1|TRBV9
TGTGCCAGCAGCGCCGGGACAGGGGGCAATGAAAAACTGTTTTTT
CASSAGTGGNEKLFF
>TRBJ1-5|once|.|TRBV19
TGTGCCAGTAGTATGGAGGGGCTAGGTCAGCCCCAGCATTTT
CASSMEGLGQPQHF
>TRBJ2-5|.|.|TRBV2
TGTGCCACGAACAGGGCTCCAGGAGAGACCCAGTACTTC
CATNRAPGETQYF
>TRBJ2-3|.|TRBD1|TRBV11-2
TGTGCCAGCACCTCCACAGGGGGGACGACAGATACGCAGTATTTT
CASTSTGGTTDTQYF
>TRBJ2-7|.|.|TRBV5-1
TGCGCCAGCAGCTCCGGGAGTACCTACGAGCAGTACTTC
CASSSGSTYEQYF
>TRBJ1-3|.|.|TRBV4-2
TGTGCCAGCAGCCAAGATAACATCTCTGGAAACACCATATATTTT
CASSQDNISGNTIYF
>TRBJ1-3|.|.|TRBV12-3/TRBV12-4
TGTGCCAGCAGTTACTCCTCTGGAAACACCATATATTTT
CASSYSSGNTIYF
>TRBJ1-2|.|.|TRBV12-3/TRBV12-4
TGTGCCAGCACCGGCGACAGTGAACATGGCTACACCTTC
CASTGDSEHGYTF
>TRBJ2-3|.|TRBD2|TRBV29-1
TGCAGCGTTGAAGGAGTTCTAGCGGGAGGAACGCAGTATTTT
CSVEGVLAGGTQYF
>TRBJ2-7|.|.|TRBV6-5
TGTGCCAGCAGTTACTCGAGTGGCAGGGGTTACGAGCAGTACTTC
CASSYSSGRGYEQYF
>TRBJ1-5|.|.|TRBV19
TGTGCCAGTAGTATAGTAGCCAGCAATCAGCCCCAGCATTTT
CASSIVASNQPQHF
>TRBJ2-5|.|TRBD2|TRBV19
TGTGCCAGTAGTGTGGGACTAGCGGGGGGAGAGACCCAGTACTTC
CASSVGLAGGETQYF
>TRBJ1-2|.|.|TRBV19
TGTGCCAGTAGTATAGCACACGGCTACACCTTC
CASSIAHGYTF
>TRBJ1-1|.|.|TRBV19
TGTGCCAGTAGTGCTTATGGACAGCGCATTGAAGCTTTCTTT
CASSAYGQRIEAFF
>TRBJ2-7|once|TRBD2|TRBV12-3/TRBV12-4
TGTGCCAGCAGCCCGGGACTAGCGGGAGGGCCAAGGTTC
CASSPGLAGGPRF
>TRBJ2-2|.|TRBD1|TRBV4-2
TGTGCCAGCAGCCCGAAGGGGGCTCAGGGCGGGGAGCTGTTTTTT
CASSPKGAQGGELFF
>TRBJ2-1|.|TRBD2|TRBV4-3
TGCGCCAGCAGCCAAGAGGGTCGAGCGGGGGAATTCTCCTACAATGAGCAGTTCTTC
CASSQEGRAGEFSYNEQFF